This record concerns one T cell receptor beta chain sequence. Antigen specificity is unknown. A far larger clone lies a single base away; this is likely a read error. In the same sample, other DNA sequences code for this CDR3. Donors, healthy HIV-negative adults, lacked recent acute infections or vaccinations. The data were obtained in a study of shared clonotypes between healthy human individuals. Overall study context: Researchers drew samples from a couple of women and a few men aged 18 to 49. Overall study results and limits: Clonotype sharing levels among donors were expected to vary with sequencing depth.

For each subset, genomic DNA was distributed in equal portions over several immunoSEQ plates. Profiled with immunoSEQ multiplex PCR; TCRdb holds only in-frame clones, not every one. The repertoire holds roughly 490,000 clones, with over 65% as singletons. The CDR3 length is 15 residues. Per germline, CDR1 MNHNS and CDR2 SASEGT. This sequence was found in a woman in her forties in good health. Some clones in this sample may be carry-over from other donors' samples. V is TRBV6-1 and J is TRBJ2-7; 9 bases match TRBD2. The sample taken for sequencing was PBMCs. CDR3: CASSDPTSGPYEQYF. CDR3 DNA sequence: TGTGCCAGCAGTGATCCGACTAGCGGACCCTACGAACAGTACTTC.